Listed below are T cell receptor beta chains from one sample, sequenced in a study of T cells after yellow fever vaccination. TCRdb analysed the 5' RACE reads with MiXCR anew, one entry per CDR3 protein. This table holds 450,000 to 650,000 distinct CDR3 sequences, less than 15% found once. The source was PBMCs, collected on the day of the yellow fever booster vaccination. All receptors derive from a man under 40 who received the YFV17D yellow fever vaccine. CDR3s include the opening cysteine and the closing phenylalanine or tryptophan. Fields, in order: V gene, J gene, D gene, clone size, CDR3 DNA, CDR3 protein. The D gene is left open where the match is weak. Where a row states a size, it is once, few, many or the class of an expanded clone; other rows omit it.

>TRBV29-1|TRBJ1-3|NA|NA
TGCAGCGTTGGGGGGCCAGCCAACTCTGGAAACACCATATATTTT
CSVGGPANSGNTIYF
>TRBV5-1|TRBJ2-3|TRBD1|NA
TGCGCCAGCAGCCGTACTAGCTTGGACAGGGGGTACGATACGCAGTATTTT
CASSRTSLDRGYDTQYF
>TRBV5-1|TRBJ2-3|NA|NA
TGCGCCAGCACGCGCGGGCCGGTCGGCACAGATACGCAGTATTTT
CASTRGPVGTDTQYF
>TRBV5-1|TRBJ2-2|TRBD1|NA
TGCGCCAGCAGCTGGACAGGGGCAAACACCGGGGAGCTGTTTTTT
CASSWTGANTGELFF
>TRBV20-1|TRBJ2-5|NA|few
TGCAGTGCCTTAGGTGACAGTACAGTAGAGACCCAGTACTTC
CSALGDSTVETQYF
>TRBV20-1|TRBJ2-3|TRBD2|NA
TGCAGTGCTAGGTCTAGCGGGAGGGATACGCAGTATTTT
CSARSSGRDTQYF
>TRBV5-1|TRBJ2-1|TRBD2|NA
TGCGCCAGCAGCACCGGGACTACCTACAATGAGCAGTTCTTC
CASSTGTTYNEQFF
>TRBV7-2|TRBJ2-3|TRBD2|NA
TGTGCCAGCAGGGAAGGGACTAGCGGAGGGGGGGCAGATACGCAGTATTTT
CASREGTSGGGADTQYF
>TRBV7-2|TRBJ2-5|NA|NA
TGTGCCAGCAGCCAGGCCCCACGCGGGATCCAAGAGACCCAGTACTTC
CASSQAPRGIQETQYF
>TRBV12-3/TRBV12-4|TRBJ2-7|NA|NA
TGTGCCTGTGGGGAGTACGAGCAGTACTTC
CACGEYEQYF
>TRBV20-1|TRBJ2-5|NA|NA
TGCAGTGCTCCGCAGAGGTCTTGGGGGGAGACCCAGTACTTC
CSAPQRSWGETQYF
>TRBV20-1|TRBJ1-1|NA|NA
TGCAGTGCTCAGACTCAGAACACTGAAGCTTTCTTT
CSAQTQNTEAFF
>TRBV7-2|TRBJ1-2|NA|few
TGTGCCAGCAGCTCATTCAGGGAGTATGGCTACACCTTC
CASSSFREYGYTF
>TRBV7-9|TRBJ2-1|TRBD2|NA
TGTGCCAGCAGCTTTGTACTAGCGGAGAACAATGAGCAGTTCTTC
CASSFVLAENNEQFF
>TRBV28|TRBJ1-6|NA|few
TGTGCCAGCAGTTTACCTCCCTCGGACACCGGGGGTCTCTATTCACCCCTCCACTTT
CASSLPPSDTGGLYSPLHF
>TRBV10-3|TRBJ2-2|NA|NA
TGTGCCATACAGGGTGACGGCGGGGAGCTGTTTTTT
CAIQGDGGELFF
>TRBV5-1|TRBJ2-3|TRBD1|NA
TGCGCCAGCAGCTCCTTTGGGACAGGGGCAGATACGCAGTATTTT
CASSSFGTGADTQYF
>TRBV7-8|TRBJ2-2|TRBD2|few
TGTGCCAGCAGCTTAGTGTCTAGCGGGAACGGGGAGCTGTTTTTT
CASSLVSSGNGELFF
>TRBV18|TRBJ2-5|NA|few
TGTGCCAGCTCAGTAACAGAGACCCAGTACTTC
CASSVTETQYF
>TRBV5-1|TRBJ2-3|TRBD2|few
TGCGCCAGCAGCCTGATTTCCGGGAGGGTCGAAGATACGCAGTATTTT
CASSLISGRVEDTQYF
>TRBV15|TRBJ2-2|NA|many
TGTGCCACCAGCAGAGGGGGACTGGCGAACACCGGGGAGCTGTTTTTT
CATSRGGLANTGELFF
>TRBV7-2|TRBJ2-1|NA|few
TGTGCCAGCATGGGGAGTCCGGCATCCTACAATGAGCAGTTCTTC
CASMGSPASYNEQFF
>TRBV5-1|TRBJ2-7|NA|NA
TGCGCCAGCAGCTTGGTCCAGGGGCAAATGCACGAGCAGTACTTC
CASSLVQGQMHEQYF
>TRBV11-2|TRBJ2-3|NA|few
TGTGCCAGCAGCCGAGGGATCACCGTCCTCAGGGCCACAGATACGCAGTATTTT
CASSRGITVLRATDTQYF
>TRBV3-1|TRBJ2-1|NA|few
TGTGCCAGCAGCCATACGACAGGAATTATCTACAATGAGCAGTTCTTC
CASSHTTGIIYNEQFF
>TRBV4-3|TRBJ2-2|NA|NA
TGCGCCAGCAGTCAGCTAGGGAGGCTAAACACCGGGGAGCTGTTTTTT
CASSQLGRLNTGELFF
>TRBV5-1|TRBJ2-5|TRBD2|NA
TGCGCCAGCAGCCCGCAGGGAGGGAGGGAGACCCAGTACTTC
CASSPQGGRETQYF
>TRBV5-5|TRBJ1-5|TRBD1|few
TGTGCCAGCAGCTCAACGGGACAGGGCCAGCCCCAGCATTTT
CASSSTGQGQPQHF
>TRBV7-8|TRBJ2-7|NA|many
TGTGCCAGCAGCTCACCCTATTGGTACGAGCAGTACTTC
CASSSPYWYEQYF
>TRBV20-1|TRBJ2-4|NA|few
TGCAGTGCTAAACCTGACCGGAACCTAGCCAAAAACATTCAGTACTTC
CSAKPDRNLAKNIQYF
>TRBV20-1|TRBJ1-5|NA|few
TGCAGTGCTAGAGCTACAGGGTCCGGGCAGCCCCAGCATTTT
CSARATGSGQPQHF
>TRBV29-1|TRBJ2-1|NA|NA
TGCAGCGTTCGGGGCTGGGATGAGCAGTTCTTC
CSVRGWDEQFF
>TRBV20-1|TRBJ2-3|TRBD1|NA
TGCAGTGCTAGAGAGGCCGGGACAGGGGGCGGAGATACGCAGTATTTT
CSAREAGTGGGDTQYF
>TRBV12-3/TRBV12-4|TRBJ1-1|NA|few
TGTGCCAGCAGTGTTAGGAAGAACACTGAAGCTTTCTTT
CASSVRKNTEAFF
>TRBV20-1|TRBJ2-1|NA|NA
TGCAGTGCTCCCTTCCGGTACAATGAGCAGTTCTTC
CSAPFRYNEQFF
>TRBV6-5|TRBJ2-1|TRBD2|NA
TGTGCCAGCAGTTACCGCCGCTTGGGGACTAGCGGAGTGTACAATGAGCAGTTCTTC
CASSYRRLGTSGVYNEQFF
>TRBV20-1|TRBJ2-7|NA|NA
TGCAGTGCTTCAACAGGGGGAGCGGGGTACGAGCAGTACTTC
CSASTGGAGYEQYF
>TRBV29-1|TRBJ2-7|NA|many
TGCAGCGTCGCTTTCGTGGGGACCACCTACGAGCAGTACTTC
CSVAFVGTTYEQYF
>TRBV4-3|TRBJ2-1|TRBD2|NA
TGCGCCAGCAGCCAAATGGGTGGGACTAGAATACACAATGAGCAGTTCTTC
CASSQMGGTRIHNEQFF
>TRBV23-1|TRBJ2-7|NA|few
TGCGCCAGCGATACACGGGACTCTCGTCGGGAGCAGTACTTC
CASDTRDSRREQYF
>TRBV20-1|TRBJ2-7|NA|many
TGCAGTGCCACCCCCGGCCATCCTCGGCAGTACTTC
CSATPGHPRQYF
>TRBV11-2|TRBJ2-7|NA|few
TGTGCCAGCAGACCCGAGGGACTGGGGAGTTACGAGCAGTACTTC
CASRPEGLGSYEQYF
>TRBV7-2|TRBJ2-3|NA|NA
TGTGCCAGCAGATCCAGGGCTAGGGGCTATTCAGATACGCAGTATTTT
CASRSRARGYSDTQYF
>TRBV7-9|TRBJ2-2|NA|NA
TGTGCCAGCTTTTGGGGCTCTAGCGCCGGGGAGCTGTTTTTT
CASFWGSSAGELFF
>TRBV6-1|TRBJ1-6|TRBD1|few
TGTGCCAGCAGTCCGGGGCAGGGGGCGAGTAATTCACCCCTCCACTTT
CASSPGQGASNSPLHF
>TRBV3-1|TRBJ2-3|TRBD1|many
TGTGCCAGCAGTCTTCGACAGGGCGAAGATACGCAGTATTTT
CASSLRQGEDTQYF
>TRBV18|TRBJ2-1|NA|few
TGTGCCAGCTCACCGGACCAACGCTCCTACAATGAGCAGTTCTTC
CASSPDQRSYNEQFF
>TRBV18|TRBJ2-1|NA|NA
TGTGCCAGCTCACCACGGAGCGACGCGACTGAGCAGTTCTTC
CASSPRSDATEQFF
>TRBV23-1|TRBJ2-7|NA|many
TGCGCCAGCGGAGAGAAGTCCTCCTACGAGCAGTACTTC
CASGEKSSYEQYF
>TRBV12-3/TRBV12-4|TRBJ1-2|NA|NA
TGTGCCAGCAAGGCCAGGGGACCCTATGGCTACACCTTC
CASKARGPYGYTF
>TRBV5-1|TRBJ2-7|NA|few
TGCGCCAGCAGCCGTGGGGGGAACTACGAGCAGTACTTC
CASSRGGNYEQYF
>TRBV12-3/TRBV12-4|TRBJ2-7|TRBD1|few
TGTGCCAGCAGCTTCGACAGGGATCTCGAGCAGTACTTC
CASSFDRDLEQYF
>TRBV20-1|TRBJ1-5|NA|NA
TGCAGTGCTAGCGGGGTCGGGCCCAATCAGCCCCAGCATTTT
CSASGVGPNQPQHF
>TRBV5-4|TRBJ2-2|NA|NA
TGTGCCAGCAGCTTGGCTGGGCGGGCGGCCGGGGAGCTGTTTTTT
CASSLAGRAAGELFF